These 19 T cell receptor beta chains originate from one sample sequenced in a study of early T cells in non-severe SARS-CoV-2 infection (dated by TCRdb to the early 2020s). Libraries were built with 5' RACE. Sequencing instrument: NextSeq 500. Clones were called with MiXCR by TCRdb after fastp trimmed the public reads at Q25, and only in-frame beta chains were retained. Each CDR3 protein gets just one entry, which takes the most common genes and DNA from the rows behind it. The sample table holds some 45,000 distinct CDR3 sequences, of which 9.4% were seen once. Of the sample, roughly 5.5% is held by the ten largest clones. The sample here was whole blood, taken at baseline. All receptors come from an adult who was a healthcare worker with PCR-confirmed SARS-CoV-2 infection or an uninfected control (not recorded which).

This clonotype was observed many times. J is TRBJ2-1 and V is TRBV28; 7 nucleotides align to TRBD2. The junction had 8 bases not matched to a gene; V was cut back by 6 bases and J by 0 bases. CDR1 MDHEN and CDR2 SYDVKM come from the germline V gene. The CDR3 extends over 16 amino acids. The DNA for the CDR3 is TGTGCCAGCAGCAAAACTAGCGCAAACTCCTACAATGAGCAGTTCTTC. It codes for CASSKTSANSYNEQFF.

This clonotype has a handful of counts. The chain couples TRBV19 to TRBJ2-5, with 7 bases aligning to TRBD2. The CDR3 spans 13 residues. J lost 2 bases, V lost 4 bases, and 1 base had no gene match. Germline lookup yields CDR1 LNHDA and CDR2 SQIVND (reference sequence). CDR3 in amino acids: CASSRLAQETQYF. The CDR3 bases are TGTGCCAGTAGTAGACTAGCTCAAGAGACCCAGTACTTC.

This clonotype was detected ten times or more. The chain links TRBV5-1 to TRBJ2-1, with 11 bases identical to TRBD2. Germline assignment: CDR1 SGHRS and CDR2 YFSETQ. The J segment lost 7 bases and the V segment lost 0 bases, leaving 6 bases of the junction unmatched. The CDR3 is 16 residues long. Here the CDR3 DNA reads TGCGCCAGCAGCTTGGCCGTAGCGGGAGGGTGGAATGAGCAGTTCTTC. This translates into CASSLAVAGGWNEQFF.

This clonotype has ten or more counts. V is TRBV7-9 and J is TRBJ1-3, with D hard to call. Trimming stripped 7 bases from V and 2 bases from J, with 12 bases between. This CDR3 contains 14 residues. Germline CDR1 and CDR2: SEHNR and FQNEAQ (reference sequence). The CDR3 nucleotides read TGTGCCAGCACCCCGGTTGGAGCTGGAAACACCATATATTTT. This encodes CASTPVGAGNTIYF.

This clonotype has just a few counts. The CDR3: CASSPSGRNEQYF. The CDR3 DNA reads as TGTGCCAGCAGCCCTAGCGGGAGAAACGAGCAGTACTTC. V usage is TRBV3-1 and J usage is TRBJ2-7; 10 bases are a match to TRBD2. CDR3 length: 13 amino acids. The germline V gene has CDR1 LGHDT and CDR2 YNNKEL (reference sequence). V was pared by 4 bases and J by 5 bases, with 2 bases of the junction left unmatched.

This chain links TRBV6-2 or TRBV6-3 with TRBJ2-5; D possibly matches TRBD1 or TRBD2 (5 bases each). The CDR3 is 18 amino acids. CDR1 is MNHEY and CDR2 is SVGEGT in the germline V gene. The V and J ends lost 3 bases and 2 bases respectively, with 22 bases between them. The CDR3 loop is CASSYMGESLTVQETQYF. The CDR3 DNA is TGTGCCAGCAGTTATATGGGGGAGAGCTTGACTGTACAAGAGACCCAGTACTTC.

The J gene is TRBJ1-2, the V gene TRBV7-8; 9 nucleotides align to TRBD1. The CDR3 runs to 14 residues. The germline V gene encodes CDR1 SGHVS and CDR2 FQNEAQ. Unmatched junction bases numbered 4, after V lost 5 bases and J lost 3 bases. The CDR3 nucleotides are TGTGCCAGCAGCCCCAGGACAGGGGACTATGGCTACACCTTC. This sequence encodes CASSPRTGDYGYTF. The whole variable domain, filled in from reference TRBV7-8 and TRBJ1-2, reads GAGVSQSPRYKVAKRGQDVALRCDPISGHVSLFWYQQALGQGPEFLTYFQNEAQLDKSGLPSDRFFAERPEGSVSTLKIQRTQQEDSAVYLCASSPRTGDYGYTFGSGTRLTVV.

The chain couples TRBV30 to TRBJ1-2; D remains unclear. Germline V CDR1 and CDR2: GTSNPN, SVGIG (reference sequence). The germline V and J ends were trimmed by 4 bases and 0 bases, with 9 bases remaining between them. The CDR3 covers 13 residues. CDR3 residues: CAWIRGTNYGYTF. The CDR3 coding sequence is TGTGCCTGGATTCGTGGGACTAACTATGGCTACACCTTC.

There are many counts of this clonotype. The chain carries TRBV3-1 and TRBJ1-5; D remains ambiguous. The CDR3 runs to 14 residues. Germline lookup yields CDR1 LGHDT and CDR2 YNNKEL (reference sequence). Trimming pared 3 bases from V and 1 base from J, leaving 7 bases between. The DNA for the CDR3 is TGTGCCAGCAGCCAGGTCCTCAGCAATCAGCCCCAGCATTTT. Its protein product is CASSQVLSNQPQHF. Combining the CDR3 with reference TRBV3-1 and TRBJ1-5 gives the whole variable domain DTAVSQTPKYLVTQMGNDKSIKCEQNLGHDTMYWYKQDSKKFLKIMFSYNNKELIINETVPNRFSPKSPDKAHLNLHINSLELGDSAVYFCASSQVLSNQPQHFGDGTRLSIL.

This sequence joins TRBV5-4 and TRBJ1-2; D call uncertain. CDR1 is SGHNT, CDR2 YYREEE, per germline (reference sequence). V lost 5 bases and J lost 3, with 11 bases in between. The CDR3 has 13 residues. In DNA, the CDR3 is TGTGCCAGCAGTGTAGGGAAGGACTATGGCTACACCTTC. Translating gives CASSVGKDYGYTF.

This clonotype was recorded a few times. J is TRBJ1-6 and V is TRBV4-1; D gene uncertain. Germline V gene data show CDR1 as MGHRA and CDR2 as YSYEKL. Trimming removed 1 base at V and 7 bases at J, with 11 bases between. The CDR3 consists of 15 residues. As DNA, the CDR3 is TGCGCCAGCAGCCAAGGCGGGTGGGCGAATTCACCCCTCCACTTT. It codes for CASSQGGWANSPLHF.

This clonotype has only a few counts. The chain recombines TRBV11-2 with TRBJ2-2, with 9 bases aligning to TRBD1. J was trimmed by 5 bases and V by 2 bases; bases with no gene match: 6. Per the germline V gene, CDR1 is SGHAT and CDR2 is FQNNGV. The CDR3 runs to 16 residues. The CDR3 is CASSLRRTGETGELFF. The CDR3 coding sequence is TGTGCCAGCAGCTTACGGCGGACAGGGGAAACCGGGGAGCTGTTTTTT.

The V call is TRBV12-3 or TRBV12-4, the J call TRBJ1-2; D is undetermined. CDR3 length equals 12 residues. V lost 1 base and J 2 bases, leaving 2 bases between the germline ends. The CDR3 nucleotides are TGTGCCAGCAGTTTAGAGAACTATGGCTACACCTTC. Its translation is CASSLENYGYTF.

The J gene is TRBJ1-5, the V gene TRBV4-3; TRBD1 agrees at 9 bases. The CDR3 length is 15 residues. The germline CDR1 and CDR2 sequences are LGHNA and YSLEER. V was pared by 4 bases and J by 5 bases, with 6 bases of the junction left unmatched. The CDR3 bases are TGCGCCAGCAGCCGAGAACAGGGGGCGGATCAGCCCCAGCATTTT. Residues: CASSREQGADQPQHF.

The chain employs TRBV7-2 and TRBJ2-7; 11 positions agree with TRBD2. There are 17 residues in the CDR3. Germline assignment: CDR1 SGHTA and CDR2 FQGNSA. J was trimmed by 0 bases and V by 2 bases; bases with no gene match: 6. The DNA for the CDR3 is TGTGCCAGCAGCTTAATACTAGCGGGGGTTAGCTCCTACGAGCAGTACTTC. This gives the protein CASSLILAGVSSYEQYF.

There are many counts of this clonotype. The chain recombines TRBV19 with TRBJ2-1; TRBD1 matches at 7 bases. The CDR3 loop spans 15 amino acids. The J segment lost 8 bases and the V segment lost 3 bases, leaving 10 bases of the junction unmatched. Germline CDR1 and CDR2: LNHDA and SQIVND (reference sequence). CDR3 in DNA: TGTGCCAGTAGTATCGCCATGACAGGGTTCCATGAGCAGTTCTTC. Encoded protein: CASSIAMTGFHEQFF.

The chain links TRBV5-1 to TRBJ1-6, with D possibly matching TRBD1 (5 bases). This CDR3 is 14 amino acids long. Deletions cut 4 bases from V and 14 bases from J, with 19 bases between. CDR1 and CDR2 from the germline V gene are SGHRS and YFSETQ. Written as DNA, the CDR3 is TGCGCCAGCAGCCCGGGGACTCAGGGAGTATCCCTCCACTTT. Translating it yields CASSPGTQGVSLHF.

This clonotype was detected only a few times. The chain recombines TRBV12-3 or TRBV12-4 with TRBJ1-2, with 7 bases lining up with TRBD1. With 2 bases clipped from V and 4 bases from J, the junction kept 4 bases outside the gene matches. This CDR3 spans 14 amino acids. CDR3 in amino acids: CASSLPGQLYGYTF. The CDR3 DNA follows: TGTGCCAGCAGTTTACCGGGACAGCTCTATGGCTACACCTTC.

Many counts were recorded for this clonotype. The rearrangement joins TRBV6-1 to TRBJ2-2; maybe TRBD2 (6 bases). CDR1 MNHNS and CDR2 SASEGT come from the germline V gene. Deletions cut 6 bases from V and 8 bases from J, with 22 bases between. This CDR3 spans 16 amino acids. The CDR3 region is CASSQRRPGLSGELFF. The CDR3 DNA reads TGTGCCAGCAGCCAGAGAAGACCGGGACTCTCGGGGGAGCTGTTTTTT.